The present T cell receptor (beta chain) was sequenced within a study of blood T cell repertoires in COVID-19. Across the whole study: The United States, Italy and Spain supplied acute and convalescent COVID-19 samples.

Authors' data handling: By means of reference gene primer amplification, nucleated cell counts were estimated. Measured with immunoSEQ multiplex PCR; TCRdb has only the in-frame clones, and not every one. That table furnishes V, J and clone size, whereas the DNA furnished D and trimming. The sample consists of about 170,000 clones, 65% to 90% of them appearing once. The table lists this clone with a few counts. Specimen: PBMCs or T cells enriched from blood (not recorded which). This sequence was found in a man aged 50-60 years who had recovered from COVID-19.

The CDR3 spells CASSLFRQGAGEQYF. Here the CDR3 DNA reads TGTGCCAGCAGTTTATTCAGACAGGGGGCAGGGGAGCAGTACTTC. The genes are TRBV27 and TRBJ2-7; 10 bases fit TRBD1. The CDR3 extends over 15 amino acids. The germline V gene has CDR1 MNHEY and CDR2 SMNVEV (reference sequence). V trimming: 1 base; J trimming: 7 bases; junction bases outside the gene matches: 7.